This T cell receptor (beta chain) was sequenced for a study of CD8 T cells in ankylosing spondylitis. General study findings and limits: A subset of motif variants has previously been described in the synovial fluid and blood of reactive arthritis. Reports say disease-linked clones showed up significantly more in matched ankylosing spondylitis synovial fluid. Several highly homologous variants formed a TCR beta motif that appeared characteristic of ankylosing spondylitis blood. Clones that were linked to disease were CD8+ and were relatively rare in peripheral blood.

Notes on this clonotype: Its antigen is unknown.

Making the TCR beta libraries involved quantitative 5'-RACE with molecular barcodes. One entry per CDR3 protein, called by TCRdb with MiXCR from the 5' RACE reads. The top ten hold roughly 0.9% of the sample, which has 350,000 to 550,000 distinct CDR3 sequences, 25% to 30% seen once. CDR1 is DFQATT and CDR2 is SNEGSKA in the germline V gene (reference sequence). This CDR3 has 14 amino acids. The germline V and J ends were trimmed by 6 bases and 3 bases, with 14 bases remaining between them. The sequence was collected from a male donor with ankylosing spondylitis. Sequencing used blood, either unsorted or a sorted T cell fraction (not recorded which). The chain couples TRBV20-1 to TRBJ1-4; weak D call: TRBD1 (5 bases). CDR3 amino acids: CSATEDTPNEKLFF. The DNA of the CDR3 is TGCAGTGCCACAGAGGACACCCCTAATGAAAAACTGTTTTTT.